This TCR beta chain appears in the sequencing data of a study of blood T cell repertoires in COVID-19 (dated by TCRdb to 2020 to 2021). Study-level background: Collaborator samples came from the United States, Italy and Spain and covered acute and convalescent phases of COVID-19. The prospective study material was composed of cDNA or gDNA derived from T cells, B-cell-depleted T cells, or PBMCs. Deeply sampled blood TCRbeta repertoires from subjects exposed to, actively infected with, or recovered from COVID-19 were included in the dataset. The repertoires were released in a freely available public database meant as a resource for research on the immune response to SARS-CoV-2. Samples were obtained from the ongoing ImmuneRACE study (first 160 participants) and from 1,254 subjects provided by 6 global collaborators. Nearly every sample came with metadata listing a de-identified subject ID, COVID-19 status, age in years and sex. Where available, HLA class I and class II types were obtained from metadata supplied by the sample provider rather than from assay-based typing.

TCRbeta CDR3 regions were amplified from genomic DNA using the immunoSEQ Assay, a bias-controlled multiplex PCR. Turning to the authors' computational methods: The number of nucleated cells in each sample was estimated from the amplification of reference gene primers within the assay. To quantify the absolute abundance of each unique TCRbeta CDR3 rearrangement, sequence reads were collapsed and filtered. Productive Simpson clonality was computed per sample as the square root of Simpson's diversity index over productive rearrangements. TCRdb carries this immuneACCESS record with in-frame sequences only. Its versions omit some clonotypes, under half of them owing to an unresolved V gene in the studies checked, with the rest unexplained. V, J and clone size derive from that table, while D and trimming were established from the DNA sequence. This sample lists just over 300,000 clones; almost 90% were detected once. Together, the top ten hold roughly 4.3% of the sample.

A remark on this clone: The clone's antigen remains unknown. It has no much larger one-base neighbor in the sample; base qualities were not kept.

Overall study outcomes, separate from this receptor: Clinical and demographic metadata were provided uncurated, with the amount varying by source and participant.

Participants in the prospective study were aged 18 to 89 years, lived in under 30 United States geographic areas, and enrolled through a virtual design. Cohort assignment in the prospective study relied on participant-reported clinical history from a screening survey and a study questionnaire. Each participant in the prospective study had whole blood, serum and a nasopharyngeal or oropharyngeal swab collected by mobile phlebotomists. Participants in the prospective study had the option to provide additional blood draws and questionnaires over an approximately 2-month period. Prospective study blood samples were shipped either frozen or at room temperature before DNA extraction. The clonotype comes from a woman aged 18-29 years with acute COVID-19. Source material: PBMCs or T cells enriched from blood (not recorded which).

CDR3 protein: CASEGTEAFF. The nucleotide sequence is TGTGCCAGTGAGGGCACTGAAGCTTTCTTT. The sequence is built from TRBV28 and TRBJ1-1, with the D gene not confidently named. The CDR3 numbers 10 residues from cysteine through phenylalanine. The entry retains the CDR3 DNA only, 30 bases that are in frame from base 1. Taken from the germline V gene, the CDR1 and CDR2 loops are MDHEN and SYDVKM. V gives up 9 bases and J gives up 4 bases, and the segment between their germline ends measures 6 bases.